A selection of T cell receptor beta chains follows, all from one sample in a study of blood T cell repertoires in COVID-19. Using immunoSEQ multiplex PCR, the repertoire was profiled, and TCRdb retains in-frame clones only, with some absent. Found here are about 240,000 clones, about four fifths of them singletons; the top ten hold approximately 4%. The source material was PBMCs or T cells enriched from blood (not recorded which). These receptor sequences come from a woman aged 40 to 49 who had been exposed to COVID-19. Each CDR3 is given with its conserved first and last residue. Each record gives: D gene, V gene, clone size, J gene, CDR3 DNA, CDR3 protein. A D gene is named only where the DNA matches it firmly. Not every row has a clone size; where given, it reads once, few, many or a size class.

d_gene: TRBD1; v_gene: TRBV3-1/TRBV3-2; abundance: .; j_gene: TRBJ1-5; CDR3nt: TGTGCCAGCAGCCAAGAAGGGACAGGGGGCGCGGGACAGCCCCAGCATTTT; CDR3aa: CASSQEGTGGAGQPQHF
d_gene: TRBD2; v_gene: TRBV6-1; abundance: few; j_gene: TRBJ2-7; CDR3nt: TGTGCCAGCAGTGAAGGACTAGCGGTCGAGCAGTACTTC; CDR3aa: CASSEGLAVEQYF
d_gene: TRBD1; v_gene: TRBV30; abundance: .; j_gene: TRBJ1-4; CDR3nt: TGTGCTTGCGGGACAGGGGGATCTAATGAAAAACTGTTTTTT; CDR3aa: CACGTGGSNEKLFF
d_gene: .; v_gene: TRBV6-2/TRBV6-3; abundance: .; j_gene: TRBJ1-4; CDR3nt: TGTGCCAGCAGTTACGTGAGGGCAGGAGAAAAACTGTTTTTT; CDR3aa: CASSYVRAGEKLFF
d_gene: TRBD1; v_gene: TRBV6-2/TRBV6-3; abundance: .; j_gene: TRBJ1-2; CDR3nt: TGTGCCAGCAGTCCATACCCCGCCGGGACAGGGGACGGCTACACCTTC; CDR3aa: CASSPYPAGTGDGYTF
d_gene: TRBD1; v_gene: TRBV7-2; abundance: few; j_gene: TRBJ2-1; CDR3nt: TGTGCCAGCAGCCGGGACAGGGGGCCTTACAATGAGCAGTTCTTC; CDR3aa: CASSRDRGPYNEQFF
d_gene: .; v_gene: TRBV6-2/TRBV6-3; abundance: .; j_gene: TRBJ2-2; CDR3nt: TGTGCCAGCAGTCCCTTAGGCAGGGGTACCGGGGAGCTGTTTTTT; CDR3aa: CASSPLGRGTGELFF
d_gene: .; v_gene: TRBV5-1; abundance: few; j_gene: TRBJ1-5; CDR3nt: TGCGCCAGCAGCTTGGGGACGGGATACAATCAGCCCCAGCATTTT; CDR3aa: CASSLGTGYNQPQHF
d_gene: TRBD1; v_gene: TRBV7-2; abundance: once; j_gene: TRBJ1-1; CDR3nt: TGTGCCAGCAGCTTATCCAGGGGGCTTACGGGGGCTTTCTTT; CDR3aa: CASSLSRGLTGAFF
d_gene: .; v_gene: TRBV19; abundance: .; j_gene: TRBJ1-3; CDR3nt: TGTGCCAGTAATCATAGGAGGACCGCCATAGACGCCATATATTTT; CDR3aa: CASNHRRTAIDAIYF
d_gene: TRBD1; v_gene: TRBV3-1/TRBV3-2; abundance: .; j_gene: TRBJ1-5; CDR3nt: TGTGCCAGCAGCCCAGGACAGGGGGGCAATCAGCCCCAGCATTTT; CDR3aa: CASSPGQGGNQPQHF
d_gene: .; v_gene: TRBV19; abundance: .; j_gene: TRBJ1-2; CDR3nt: TGTGCCAGTAGAGACCTAACCCCGGGACTCTATGGCTACACCTTC; CDR3aa: CASRDLTPGLYGYTF
d_gene: TRBD1; v_gene: TRBV28; abundance: .; j_gene: TRBJ2-4; CDR3nt: TGTGCCAGCAGTCCCCGACAGGGGGCGAAGGACATTCAGTACTTC; CDR3aa: CASSPRQGAKDIQYF
d_gene: TRBD1; v_gene: TRBV28; abundance: .; j_gene: TRBJ1-5; CDR3nt: TGTGCCAGCAGACGGACAGGGGAAGACCAGCCCCAGCATTTT; CDR3aa: CASRRTGEDQPQHF
d_gene: TRBD1; v_gene: TRBV27; abundance: .; j_gene: TRBJ2-3; CDR3nt: TGTGCCAGCAGTTTTCAAACAGGGGGCACAGATACGCAGTATTTT; CDR3aa: CASSFQTGGTDTQYF
d_gene: TRBD1; v_gene: TRBV12-3/TRBV12-4; abundance: .; j_gene: TRBJ2-2; CDR3nt: TGTGCCAGCGGGCGACAGGGGGCCGGGGAGCTGTTTTTT; CDR3aa: CASGRQGAGELFF
d_gene: TRBD1; v_gene: TRBV19; abundance: .; j_gene: TRBJ2-6; CDR3nt: TGTGCCAGTAGTCTTACCCTACAGGGGGCAAGCTCTGGGGCCAACGTCCTGACTTTC; CDR3aa: CASSLTLQGASSGANVLTF
d_gene: .; v_gene: TRBV2; abundance: once; j_gene: TRBJ1-2; CDR3nt: TGTGCCAGCAGACCCGACAGTGACTATGGCTACACCTTC; CDR3aa: CASRPDSDYGYTF
d_gene: TRBD2; v_gene: TRBV4-1; abundance: .; j_gene: TRBJ2-5; CDR3nt: TGCGCCAGCAGCCAAGAGGGGACTAGCGCTTCGGAGACCCAGTACTTC; CDR3aa: CASSQEGTSASETQYF
d_gene: .; v_gene: TRBV28; abundance: .; j_gene: TRBJ1-2; CDR3nt: TGTGCCAGCAGCCCCGGGGAGGGGACAATGAACTATGGCTACACCTTC; CDR3aa: CASSPGEGTMNYGYTF
d_gene: .; v_gene: TRBV7-9; abundance: few; j_gene: TRBJ1-2; CDR3nt: TGTGCCAGCAGCTTCCCCGGGACTCAGGAGGGCTACACCTTC; CDR3aa: CASSFPGTQEGYTF
d_gene: TRBD2; v_gene: TRBV5-6; abundance: many; j_gene: TRBJ2-7; CDR3nt: TGTGCCAGCAGCTTGCCTCCGGGACTAGCGAGCCACGAGCAGTACTTC; CDR3aa: CASSLPPGLASHEQYF
d_gene: TRBD1; v_gene: TRBV5-3; abundance: .; j_gene: TRBJ1-4; CDR3nt: TGTGCCAGAAGCCCAGACAGGGCAACTAATGAAAAACTGTTTTTT; CDR3aa: CARSPDRATNEKLFF
d_gene: .; v_gene: TRBV9; abundance: .; j_gene: TRBJ1-2; CDR3nt: TGTGCCAGCGGACAGAACAGGGCCGGCTATGGCTACACCTTC; CDR3aa: CASGQNRAGYGYTF
d_gene: .; v_gene: TRBV7-9; abundance: few; j_gene: TRBJ1-1; CDR3nt: TGTGCCAGCAGCCACAGTGGGCAGGGGAACACTGAAGCTTTCTTT; CDR3aa: CASSHSGQGNTEAFF
d_gene: TRBD1; v_gene: TRBV4-2; abundance: few; j_gene: TRBJ2-1; CDR3nt: TGTGCCAGCAGCCAGGGACAGGGGAGTAATGAGCAGTTCTTC; CDR3aa: CASSQGQGSNEQFF
d_gene: .; v_gene: TRBV9; abundance: .; j_gene: TRBJ2-7; CDR3nt: TGTGCCAGCAGCGTATTCCTGGGGGGTACCCGCGAGCAGTACTTC; CDR3aa: CASSVFLGGTREQYF
d_gene: .; v_gene: TRBV5-6; abundance: once; j_gene: TRBJ2-7; CDR3nt: TGTGCCAGCAGCTTGTTACAGGATATACGCGAGCAGTACTTC; CDR3aa: CASSLLQDIREQYF
d_gene: TRBD2; v_gene: TRBV4-2; abundance: .; j_gene: TRBJ2-1; CDR3nt: TGTGCCAGCAGCCAAGATCGGGCTAGCGGGGTGCGGCAGTTCTTC; CDR3aa: CASSQDRASGVRQFF
d_gene: .; v_gene: TRBV6-2/TRBV6-3; abundance: .; j_gene: TRBJ1-2; CDR3nt: TGTGCCAGCAGTTACTTGTTTAGTGGCTACACCTTC; CDR3aa: CASSYLFSGYTF
d_gene: .; v_gene: TRBV30; abundance: .; j_gene: TRBJ2-7; CDR3nt: TGTGCCTGGAGTGTATCGCGGTTCGAGCAGTACTTC; CDR3aa: CAWSVSRFEQYF
d_gene: .; v_gene: TRBV25-1; abundance: .; j_gene: TRBJ1-1; CDR3nt: TGTGCCAGCAGTGAATCGGTGTTTGACACTGAAGCTTTCTTT; CDR3aa: CASSESVFDTEAFF
d_gene: .; v_gene: TRBV3-1/TRBV3-2; abundance: .; j_gene: TRBJ1-2; CDR3nt: TGTGCCAGCAGCCAAGAGCACCAGTATGGCTACACCTTC; CDR3aa: CASSQEHQYGYTF
d_gene: TRBD1; v_gene: TRBV6-2/TRBV6-3; abundance: .; j_gene: TRBJ2-7; CDR3nt: TGTGCCAGCAGCCAGACAGGGACCTACGAGCAGTACTTC; CDR3aa: CASSQTGTYEQYF
d_gene: TRBD2; v_gene: TRBV4-1; abundance: .; j_gene: TRBJ2-3; CDR3nt: TGCGCCAGCAACCTGGGACTAGCCATAACAGATACGCAGTATTTT; CDR3aa: CASNLGLAITDTQYF